What follows is one TCR beta chain and its context. The antigen remains undetermined. The CDR3 consists of 15 residues. In germline, CDR1 is MNHEY, CDR2 SVGAGI. Trimming left V 0 bases short and J 6 bases short, with 14 bases between. The method was immunoSEQ multiplex PCR; TCRdb's version includes in-frame clones alone and lacks a portion of them. The table lists about 99,000 clones, roughly 87% of them singletons. This sample was taken from a study of graft-versus-host responses after intestinal transplantation. Study context: Grafts that recipients had were multivisceral, liver-intestinal, or isolated intestinal transplants. Every recipient had anti-thymocyte globulin induction and three to four years of tacrolimus plus steroids. Study-wide results and caveats: GvH clones occurred in recipient marrow; some first appeared in ileum or blood. Individuals carrying graft-donor T cell macrochimerism showed high graft-versus-host to host-versus-graft clonal ratios in allografts.

The TCR comes from a human donor who received an intestinal transplant. The source material was unstimulated CD4+ T cells sorted from spleen or lymph node cells, sampled before intestinal transplant. The V gene is TRBV6-5, the J gene TRBJ1-1; D is perhaps TRBD1 (6 bases). The CDR3: CASSYSSGAGSEAFF. The CDR3 DNA sequence: TGTGCCAGCAGTTACTCGTCGGGGGCTGGGTCTGAAGCTTTCTTT.